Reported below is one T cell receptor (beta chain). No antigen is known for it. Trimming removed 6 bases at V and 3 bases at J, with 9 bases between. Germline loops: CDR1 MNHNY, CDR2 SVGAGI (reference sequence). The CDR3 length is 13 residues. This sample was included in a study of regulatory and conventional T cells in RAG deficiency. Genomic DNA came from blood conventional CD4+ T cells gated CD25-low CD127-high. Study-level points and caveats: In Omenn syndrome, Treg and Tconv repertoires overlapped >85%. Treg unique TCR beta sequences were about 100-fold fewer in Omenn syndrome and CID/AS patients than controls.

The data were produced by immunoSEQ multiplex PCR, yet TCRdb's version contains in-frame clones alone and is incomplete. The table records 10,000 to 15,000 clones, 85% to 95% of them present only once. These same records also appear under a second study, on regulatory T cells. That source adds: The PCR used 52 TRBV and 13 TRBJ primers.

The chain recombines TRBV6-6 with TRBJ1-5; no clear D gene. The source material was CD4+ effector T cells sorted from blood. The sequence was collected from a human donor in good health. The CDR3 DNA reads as TGTGCCAGCAGCACAGAATTCAATCAGCCCCAGCATTTT. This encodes CASSTEFNQPQHF.